The TCR beta chain under discussion was sequenced for a study of cytomegalovirus exposure and HLA in healthy donors. Broader study findings: Most observed TCR sequences were rare, whereas some public TCRs were detected in many donors.

About this clone: What it binds is unknown.

The V and J ends lost 3 bases and 4 bases, in that order; junction bases with no gene match: 3. This CDR3 is 15 amino acids long. In germline, CDR1 is SGHNT, CDR2 YYREEE (reference sequence). PCR was performed using 60 Vbeta and 13 Jbeta primers. Clones were sequenced by immunoSEQ multiplex PCR, and TCRdb holds only the in-frame ones, with some missing. The sample has 100,000 to 130,000 clones; approximately 80% are singletons. This receptor was identified in a male donor in good health and CMV-seronegative. The chain employs TRBV5-4 and TRBJ1-4; 10 positions agree with TRBD1. The sequencing input was PBMCs. As DNA, the CDR3 is TGTGCCAGCAGCTCTTGGGACAGGGGTAATGAAAAACTGTTTTTT. This translates into CASSSWDRGNEKLFF.